This TCR beta chain stems from a study of T cells in Graves' hyperthyroidism and ophthalmopathy. Study as a whole: Peripheral blood was drawn at first diagnosis, prior to all treatment.

Ophthalmopathy patients showed a Clinical Activity Score of at least 3, NOSPECS grade of at least 4 and duration under 3 months. Patients showing uncontrolled infection, other autoimmune disease, pregnancy or lactation were ineligible. This CDR3 spans 14 amino acids. Trimming removed 3 bases from V and 4 bases from J, with 10 bases in between. This clonotype was seen repeatedly, ten times or more. Its antigen is undetermined. Findings and caveats of the study: Ophthalmopathy onset followed model prediction by a median approximately 7 months.

Template material for amplifying TCR beta CDR3 regions consisted of RNA transcripts. The TCR CDR3 first-round RT-PCR relied on the HTBI primer set. One entry per CDR3 protein results from TCRdb running MiXCR on the multiplex PCR reads. The table records 500,000 or so distinct CDR3 sequences, about 15% of them present only once. This TCR was sampled from a woman aged 18-29 years with Graves' ophthalmopathy. The source material was blood. This sequence joins TRBV12-3 or TRBV12-4 and TRBJ2-1; the D is unclear. CDR3 coding DNA: TGTGCCAGCAGTTTCACGCTAGTTTACAATGAGCAGTTCTTC. Translating it yields CASSFTLVYNEQFF.